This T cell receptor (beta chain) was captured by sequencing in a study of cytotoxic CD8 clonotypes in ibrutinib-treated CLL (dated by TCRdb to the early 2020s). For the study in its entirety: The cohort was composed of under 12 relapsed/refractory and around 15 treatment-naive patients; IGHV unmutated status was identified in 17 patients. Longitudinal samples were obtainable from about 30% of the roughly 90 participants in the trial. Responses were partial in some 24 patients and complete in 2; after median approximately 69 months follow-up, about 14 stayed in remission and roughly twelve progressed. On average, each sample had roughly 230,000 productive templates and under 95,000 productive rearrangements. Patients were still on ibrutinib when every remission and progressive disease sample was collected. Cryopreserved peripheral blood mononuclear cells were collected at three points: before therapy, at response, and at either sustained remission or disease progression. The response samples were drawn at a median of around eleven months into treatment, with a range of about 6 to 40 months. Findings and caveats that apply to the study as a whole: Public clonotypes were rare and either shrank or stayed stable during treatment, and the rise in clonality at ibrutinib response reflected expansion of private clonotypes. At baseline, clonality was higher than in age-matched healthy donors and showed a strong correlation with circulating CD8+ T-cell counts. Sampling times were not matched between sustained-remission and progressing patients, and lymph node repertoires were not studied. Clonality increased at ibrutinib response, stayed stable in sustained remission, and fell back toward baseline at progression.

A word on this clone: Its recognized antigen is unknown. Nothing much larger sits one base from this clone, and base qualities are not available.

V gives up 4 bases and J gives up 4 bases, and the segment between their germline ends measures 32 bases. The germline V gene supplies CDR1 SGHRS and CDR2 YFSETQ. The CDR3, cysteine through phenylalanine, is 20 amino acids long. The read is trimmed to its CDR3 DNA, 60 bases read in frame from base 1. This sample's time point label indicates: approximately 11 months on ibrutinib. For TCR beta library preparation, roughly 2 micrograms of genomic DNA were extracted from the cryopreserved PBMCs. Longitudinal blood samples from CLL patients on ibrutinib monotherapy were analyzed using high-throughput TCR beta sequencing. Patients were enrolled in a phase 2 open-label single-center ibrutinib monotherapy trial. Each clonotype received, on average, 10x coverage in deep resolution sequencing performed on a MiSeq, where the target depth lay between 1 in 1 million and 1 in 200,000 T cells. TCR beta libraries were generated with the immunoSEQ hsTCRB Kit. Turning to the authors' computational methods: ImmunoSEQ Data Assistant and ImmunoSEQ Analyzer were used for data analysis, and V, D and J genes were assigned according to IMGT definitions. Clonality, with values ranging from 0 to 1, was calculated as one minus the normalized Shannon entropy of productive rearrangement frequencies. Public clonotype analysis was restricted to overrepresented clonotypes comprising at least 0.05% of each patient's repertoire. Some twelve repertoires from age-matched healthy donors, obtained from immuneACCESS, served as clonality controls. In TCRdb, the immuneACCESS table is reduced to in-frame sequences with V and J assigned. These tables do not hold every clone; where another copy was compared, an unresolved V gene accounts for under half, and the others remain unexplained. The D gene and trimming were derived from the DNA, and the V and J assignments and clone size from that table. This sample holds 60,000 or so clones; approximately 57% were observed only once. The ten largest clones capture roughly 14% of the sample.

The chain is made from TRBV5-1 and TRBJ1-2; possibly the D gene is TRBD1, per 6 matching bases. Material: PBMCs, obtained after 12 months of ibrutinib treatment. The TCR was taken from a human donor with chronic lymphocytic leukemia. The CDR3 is CASSLGFRGTQSGIVYGYTF. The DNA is TGCGCCAGCAGCCTAGGTTTTAGGGGGACACAATCCGGAATAGTCTATGGCTACACCTTC.